Detailed here is one T cell receptor (beta chain). Its antigen target is currently unknown. Base quality data are lacking; no much larger clone is found one base away. The sample originates from a study of cytomegalovirus exposure and HLA in healthy donors listed by TCRdb under 2017. With regard to the full study: An earlier analysis of more than 550 of the donors reported 250 to 300 Gb of sequence data and around 110 million unique TCR beta sequences obtained from roughly 180 million T cells. Genome-wide SNP genotypes for about three fifths of the 666 donors were used in a later genetic analysis, which treated that subset as a discovery cohort. Across about 380 genotyped donors of the cohort, an average of about 240,000 unique TCR beta nucleotide sequences per donor were sequenced, and roughly a sixth of those sequences were non-productive. To predict cytomegalovirus infection status, the study combined high-throughput TCR immunosequencing, statistical association of individual TCRs with disease status, and machine learning. In addition to the first cohort of approximately 670 subjects, a separate validation cohort of some 120 different subjects was used. The genetic ancestry cluster associated with self-reported Caucasian donors included around four fifths of the approximately 400 genotyped donors. Every repertoire in the discovery cohort had been generated on one and the same sequencing platform. Because of strong linkage in the cohort, four or five DR-DQ haplotypes were treated as single units for association and clustering. Using immunosequencing, the study profiled T cell repertoires from approximately 700 subjects and related those repertoires to cytomegalovirus serostatus. An earlier analysis of fewer than 700 of the donors applied high-throughput TCR beta sequencing to assess whether each TCR beta V gene segment acted as functional or pseudogenic. Rather than drawing on any new phenotypic data, the later analysis identified candidate immune exposures from TCR beta sequences and the way those sequences occurred across donors. The study was designed to test whether signatures of past pathogen exposure could be identified by cataloging public T cell receptors. About 330 gigabases of sequencing data and approximately 91 million unique TCR sequences made up an early release that covered fewer than 650 HLA-typed donors. To study patterns of TCR occurrence, a later analysis re-analyzed previously published TCR beta repertoires from 600 to 750 donors and added high-resolution HLA genotyping. Typing coverage differed by locus: A, B, C, DRB1 and DQB1 were typed in roughly 620-630 donors, DQA1 in 522, DPA1 in approximately 600, and DPB1 in 450 to 490. Donor age, sex, ethnicity and CMV serostatus were compiled together with the repertoire data. Class I and class II HLA loci were covered by the typing at four-digit resolution.

Trimming leaves V shorter by 8 bases and J shorter by 4 bases, with the junction holding 7 bases beyond the gene matches. The germline V gene (reference sequence) gives CDR1 as SSHAT and CDR2 as FNYEAQ. The CDR3 runs 13 amino acids, cysteine and phenylalanine included. The retained sequence is limited to the CDR3, 39 bases, with the frame set at the first base. To prepare the library, the immunoSEQ multiplex PCR assay was applied. For the multiplex PCR, a mixture combining 60 forward primers for TCR Vbeta segments and 13 reverse primers for TCR Jbeta segments was used. A multiplex PCR assay on genomic DNA amplified the CDR3 region of rearranged TCR beta genes. The amplified TCR beta libraries were sequenced on the Illumina HiSeq System as 87-base-pair reads. From the authors' description of their analysis: In a later analysis, tens of millions of unique TCR beta chains were counted across the approximately 620 repertoires, and around 10 million of these chains were shared by at least two donors. Raw reads were error-corrected and collapsed into unique sequences by a nearest-neighbor algorithm in which closely related sequences were merged to remove PCR and sequencing errors. V, D and J gene segments were assigned by aligning CDR3 sequences to IMGT reference sequences. For a sequence to be retained, a match of at least six nucleotides was required to both a V gene segment and a J gene segment. A rearrangement was called productive if the CDR3 had no stop codons and remained in frame with V and J, and every other rearrangement was called non-productive. Following IMGT convention, CDR3 was defined as the stretch from the second conserved V-encoded cysteine to the conserved J-encoded phenylalanine. Sequences without an unambiguous match to a single V gene segment were excluded from the earlier analysis of 587 of the donors. In an earlier analysis of 587 of the donors, V segments were called functional above 56.7% productive rearrangements and were called segregating when the between-donor standard deviation exceeded 5%. A statistical classification framework was developed to diagnose cytomegalovirus status using the catalog of TCR beta chain sequences. A later analysis assigned V and J genes by comparing TCR nucleotide sequences with IMGT/GENE-DB human TR gene sequences. Using the TCRdist pipeline, a later analysis assigned CDR3 sequences along with most-parsimonious VDJ recombination scenarios. A later analysis defined each TCR beta chain by its CDR3 amino acid sequence plus V-gene family, and excluded reads lacking a unique V-gene family. In a later analysis, nearly 600 highly shared, low-generation-probability nucleotide sequences were removed to address suspected cross-contamination and a sequencing artifact. For each public chain, a later analysis derived a clonal expansion index from normalized ranks of inferred template counts within each repertoire. A later analysis computed generation probabilities with a VDJ recombination model fitted to out-of-frame rearrangements, and checked the results against IGoR. Hypergeometric tests were used in a later analysis to score TCR-TCR, TCR-HLA and TCR-CMV co-occurrence, with a repertoire-size bias correction applied to the TCR pairs. In a later analysis, false discovery rates were estimated by permuting HLA or CMV assignments 20 times. In a later analysis, co-occurring TCRs were grouped with DBSCAN, and TCRdist sequence similarity was added when clustering was performed within HLA-allele-positive subsets. Repertoires with fewer than 30,000 or more than 120,000 public chains were left out of co-occurrence clustering, as were five repertoires with anomalous nucleotide sharing. Entries here come from immuneACCESS through TCRdb and include only in-frame sequences with V and J called. Some clones fail to appear in such tables; in the studies checked, an unresolved V gene covers under half of the shortfall, and the cause of the remainder is unknown. That table supplies the V and J calls and clone size; D and trimming were determined from the DNA. This sample gives 280,000 or so clones in total; around 90% of them show up just once. The leading ten clones occupy 2% to 3% of the sample.

Summary of the overall study and its limitations: In an earlier analysis of about 540 of the donors, most TCR beta V segments were observed in productive rearrangements about 87% or about 30% of the time, broadly matching IMGT annotations. Linkage disequilibrium might explain the correlated functional status among segregating V segments, but an unknown experimental factor could not be excluded. Because counts were too low, about 17 rarely observed V segments, including chromosome 9 orphons, were excluded from the earlier analysis of some 590 of the donors. When HLA alleles, especially DR and DQ, strongly co-occurred, attributing TCR associations to individual alleles was difficult. Presence/absence analyses assumed roughly uniform sequencing depth across donors, an assumption that may not hold. According to a later analysis, TCR association rates differed among HLA loci, with DRB1 alleles showing the most associated TCRs and HLA-C alleles showing the fewest. The study listed 170 or so TCR beta chains as associated with cytomegalovirus. The authors suggested that the approach could potentially be generalized to other disease states and immunological phenotypes. In a later analysis, HLA-associated TCR beta chains were found to be more clonally expanded and to have lower generation probabilities than equally common non-associated chains. According to a later analysis, most CMV-associated TCR beta chains appeared to be HLA-restricted, and the HLA associations seemed to be driven largely by CMV exposure. Most TCR sequences were seen in very few donors, while some public TCRs were found in many individuals. The sequencing pipeline was judged likely to have produced a cluster of highly shared sequence variants as a technical artifact. An association between a missense DCLRE1C variant and V-gene and J-gene trimming of TCR beta chains was found in a later genetic analysis and replicated in an independent cohort. A later analysis reported that several top co-occurrence clusters appeared linked to parvovirus B19, influenza, CMV and Epstein-Barr virus. Because some donors lacked HLA typing at each locus, the association tests relied only on the typed subset. In vitro tests confirmed that a few of the cytomegalovirus-associated TCR beta chains recognize cytomegalovirus antigens. Compared with the approximately 600-donor mean, donors in an Asian-associated ancestry cluster had fewer N-insertions in productive TCRs, according to a later genetic analysis. At a false discovery rate of 0.05, a later analysis linked about 16,000 TCR beta sequences to specific HLA alleles. In both the original and validation cohorts, the classifier was reported to diagnose cytomegalovirus status with high specificity and sensitivity. Immune exposure information for the cohort was limited to CMV serostatus. Because the 87-base-pair reads could not distinguish some IMGT-functional V segments, including TRBV6-2 and TRBV6-3, those segments were excluded. In this cohort, only TCR beta chains were sequenced, and detectable features were limited by the absence of alpha or paired-chain data. A further reported finding was that TCR beta sequences accurately predicted the HLA-A and HLA-B alleles for most subjects in the first cohort.

The cohort consisted of approximately 670 healthy bone marrow donors. At the time of sampling, all cohort members were nominally healthy, though unrecorded immune exposures were likely present. The donor tested CMV seronegative, placing the donor among the approximately 360 seronegative members of the cohort. A peripheral blood sample was provided by each donor, and peripheral blood mononuclear cells were used for TCR beta sequencing. Genomic DNA extraction from the blood cell samples was performed with the Qiagen DNeasy Blood Extraction Kit. Sequencing input: PBMCs. The TCR originated in a woman aged 18-29 years in good health and CMV-seronegative. The chain is assembled from TRBV7-7 and TRBJ2-5; TRBD1 aligns with 7 central bases. The nucleotide sequence reads as follows: TGTGCCAGCGGCAGGGGGAGTACAGAGACCCAGTACTTC. The resulting protein is CASGRGSTETQYF.